Listed below are T cell receptor beta chains from one sample, sequenced in a study of cytomegalovirus exposure and HLA in healthy donors. Profiled with immunoSEQ multiplex PCR; TCRdb holds only in-frame clones, not every one. The listing contains 45,000 to 60,000 clones. Material: PBMCs. All receptors come from a male donor in good health and CMV-seronegative. Both conserved end residues are part of each CDR3. The order of the fields is J gene, V gene, CDR3 protein.

>TRBJ1-1|TRBV11-2
CASSSLTGMNTEAFF
>TRBJ2-3|TRBV7-2
CASSLERGRDTQYF
>TRBJ1-5|TRBV2
CASSSDRMQPQHF
>TRBJ1-1|TRBV10-3
CAIRTGGLAPEAFF
>TRBJ2-7|TRBV5-4
CASSKQLSSYEQYF
>TRBJ1-2|TRBV6-1
CASSEVGLRGYTF
>TRBJ1-2|TRBV4-3
CASSSTSGTGFGYTF
>TRBJ1-1|TRBV7-2
CASSLAKASVGTEAFF
>-|TRBV19
CASSLRGTRPPIGPYEQYF
>TRBJ2-7|TRBV2
CASRNRGGTGGEQYF
>TRBJ1-2|TRBV2
CASSGQKTNYGYTF
>TRBJ1-1|TRBV4-1
CASSQDQGKDTEAFF
>TRBJ2-5|TRBV7-9
CASSTYRERDGENQYF
>TRBJ2-7|TRBV7-9
CASSSQNIPYEQYF
>TRBJ2-1|TRBV2
CASSESGFNEQFF
>TRBJ1-5|TRBV28
CASSFRASGNQPQHF
>TRBJ2-1|TRBV9
CASSVDGRSSEQFF
>TRBJ1-1|TRBV20-1
CSASQRTEAFF
>TRBJ2-5|TRBV5-4
CASSLTGDLQETQYF
>TRBJ2-5|TRBV6-5
CASTKGVHAETQYF
>TRBJ2-5|TRBV4-2
CASSQTGNGGRETQYF
>TRBJ1-6|TRBV7-2
CASSRQNSPLHF
>TRBJ1-2|TRBV19
CASSTGVNYGYTF
>TRBJ2-2|TRBV7-9
CASTTTHGQGGELFF
>TRBJ1-1|TRBV29-1
CSVSTGYTEAFF
>TRBJ2-6|TRBV7-9
CASSVTGTGATRANVLTF
>TRBJ1-4|TRBV19
CASRAGTGTEKLFF
>TRBJ2-3|TRBV7-9
CASSPPLSSTQYF
>TRBJ2-7|TRBV30
CAWSVSIGGRRAYEQYF
>TRBJ2-7|TRBV10-2
CASSESTSEQYF
>TRBJ1-4|TRBV9
CASSVGDRGSEKLFF
>TRBJ2-7|TRBV2
CASTWTKGTEQYF
>TRBJ2-5|TRBV29-1
CSVEISSEETQYF
>TRBJ1-2|TRBV9
CASSVVTNYGYTF
>TRBJ1-1|TRBV5-1
CASSLGQTRWGGANTEAFF
>TRBJ1-1|TRBV7-2
CASSSTPSTGGTEAFF
>TRBJ2-1|TRBV9
CASSVDPAGGYNEQFF
>TRBJ1-5|TRBV18
CPKLPLCRLSNQPQHF
>TRBJ2-5|TRBV7-6
CASSLGGLVTQYF
>TRBJ2-1|TRBV7-2
CASSRGGPSYNEQFF
>TRBJ2-3|TRBV5-4
CASSPGLATKDTQYF
>TRBJ2-7|TRBV5-1
CASSLGTRAYEQYF
>TRBJ2-5|TRBV5-1
CASSLGGQGSETQYF
>TRBJ2-7|TRBV28
CASSLSGFVVYEQYF
>TRBJ2-1|TRBV5-1
CASSLGTGIYNEQFF
>TRBJ1-4|TRBV19
CASSMGRGRTNEKLFF
>TRBJ2-3|TRBV11-1
CASSLRSSRGDTQYF
>TRBJ2-5|TRBV7-2
CASSFGRRGETQYF
>TRBJ2-1|TRBV7-9
CASKGLSTYNEQFF
>TRBJ1-4|TRBV10-3
CAISEGQVGEKLFF
>TRBJ1-5|TRBV28
CASSPQRQGNQPQHF
>TRBJ1-5|TRBV10-1
CASTPPGRSHQPQHF
>TRBJ2-3|TRBV11-2
CASSSQGTDTQYF
>TRBJ1-1|TRBV11-2
CASSSLPGLAEAFF
>TRBJ2-2|TRBV7-8
CASSSANTGELFF